What follows is one TCR beta chain and its context. Its antigen is still unknown. Base qualities are missing; no much larger clone stands one base away. The sample is drawn from a study of blood T cells in healthy people across ages (dated by TCRdb to the mid-2010s). Context from the whole study: In model experiments, roughly one uniquely barcoded TCR beta cDNA molecule per two T cells was captured by template switching. Age-related changes in TCR beta repertoire diversity were measured in the study by deep sequencing normalized with unique cDNA molecular identifiers. Donors were grouped into four age groups: young (average roughly 17 years), middle-aged (under 40), aged (around 60) and long-lived (approximately 78). To avoid experimental bias, donors of different ages were distributed randomly across sequencing lanes. Using the same blood draw, the study looked at two additional independent replicas of 1 million unique cDNA reads for two donors, one aged 18 to 30 and the other aged 80 or older.

Trimmed from V: 5 bases; trimmed from J: 8 bases; junction bases lacking a gene match: 9. CDR1 and CDR2, looked up from the germline V gene (reference sequence), are DFQATT and SNEGSKA. The CDR3 measures 14 amino acids from cysteine to phenylalanine. The kept DNA is CDR3 alone, 42 bases in frame from the first base. Study-wide conclusions, independent of this receptor: Total diversity estimates from one million sequenced T cells were considered lower bounds and underestimates. Because profiling used bulk unsorted PBMCs, naive and antigen-experienced compartments could not be compared conclusively. The long-lived group showed more naive CD4+ T cells, fewer expanded clones and increased TCR diversity than the aged group, suggesting age selection. As age increased, observed TCR beta diversity per million T cells dropped in a roughly linear way, and a significant reduction was already evident by age about 40. Donor CMV infection status was unknown, potentially confounding age-related changes in expanded clonotypes. There was a strong correlation between observed TCR beta diversity and the percentage of naive T cells measured by flow cytometry.

Library creation used 5' RACE. TCRdb lists the instrument as Illumina HiSeq 2500. A second PCR of roughly 7 to 11 cycles was performed with a sample-barcoded 5' primer and a J-beta primer mix. A unique molecular identifier was introduced onto each TCR beta cDNA molecule by a template-switch 5' adaptor carrying 12 random nucleotides. Each sample yielded at least 2.5 million CDR3-containing paired-end reads. First-strand cDNA was synthesized from all RNA with the Mint cDNA synthesis kit, primed by a TRBC-specific oligonucleotide. All cDNA was treated with uracil-DNA glycosylase and then went through a first 18-cycle PCR with the universal primers M1SS and BC2_uni_R. The source study handled its data this way. Each sample was normalized by randomly selecting 1 million high-quality reads, each carrying a distinct molecular identifier. Instead of being binned into consensus sequences, reads with shared molecular identifiers were discarded. MiTCR, set to a Q25 quality threshold and the strictest error-elimination algorithm, was used for CDR3 identification, clonotype clustering and error correction. A nonparametric unseen species model using Euler transformation provided a lower-bound estimate of total TCR beta diversity. TCRdb's own reprocessing of the public reads used fastp at Q25 and MiXCR and kept productive beta chains. A single entry per CDR3 protein holds the most common genes and DNA from its merged rows. These V and J calls are TCRdb output, not the study's own analysis. The sample table holds hundreds of thousands of distinct CDR3 sequences, of which roughly 50% were seen once. The ten largest clonotypes hold over 35% of the sample.

Systemically healthy Caucasian individuals from Russia, 39 in total and aged 6 to 90 years, were included as donors. Each donor gave 8 to 10 milliliters of peripheral blood, collected into EDTA-treated Vacutainer tubes. Ficoll-Paque density-gradient centrifugation was used to isolate PBMCs, with at least 7 million obtained per sample. Total RNA was extracted from PBMCs with Trizol reagent, with at least 5.5 micrograms obtained per sample. The percentages of naive CD45RAhigh/CD27high T cells were determined by flow cytometry on a PBMC aliquot from every donor. This receptor was identified in a man aged 55 to 69 in good health. The source material was blood. The rearrangement joined TRBV20-1 to TRBJ1-2; TRBD1 matches 12 bases in the middle. The CDR3 reads CSAPYRDRGPGYTF. The nucleotides read TGCAGTGCTCCCTACCGGGACAGGGGGCCCGGCTACACCTTC.